This T cell receptor beta chain derives from a study of regulatory T cells in long-lasting Graves disease. The wider study: Those Graves' patients who were newly diagnosed had been on antithyroid drugs under 3 months.

Arm-PCR with iRepertoire HTBI primers amplified the CDR3 regions for these TCR beta libraries. TCRdb processed the multiplex PCR reads anew with MiXCR; each CDR3 protein has one entry. Altogether 400,000 to 500,000 distinct CDR3 sequences are present, around 15% being singletons, with the ten largest covering less than 30%. Time point given: newly diagnosed GD, antithyroid drugs for less than 3 months. PBMC-extracted RNA yielded the TCR library. Patient provenance is recorded as an endocrinology department in Xi'an, China. The study's findings and limits: With persistent disease, TRBV28, TRBJ1-2 and TRBJ2-5 were the favored segments.

In this sample, this clonotype turned up a few times. The antigen remains undetermined. The CDR3 totals 13 residues. Germline V CDR1 and CDR2: MNHEY, SVGEGT. Trimming removed 2 bases at V and 5 bases at J, with 7 bases between. The same specimen was also included in a second study, on T cells in Graves' hyperthyroidism and ophthalmopathy. That source reports: Most clonotypes expanded in the thyroid (above 0.001) were also present in blood.

The chain links TRBV6-2 or TRBV6-3 to TRBJ2-1; the D is unclear. This receptor was obtained from a woman aged 18-30 years with Graves disease. The sequencing here drew on peripheral blood mononuclear cells (PBMCs), taken at new diagnosis, from a patient treated with antithyroid drugs. CDR3 sequence (DNA): TGTGCCAGCAGTTACGCACGGAACAATGAGCAGTTCTTC. Encoded protein: CASSYARNNEQFF.